This T cell receptor (beta chain) was recorded in a study of blood T cells in healthy people across ages. This clonotype was detected a few times. Trimming removed 6 bases from V and 4 bases from J, with 9 bases in between. Germline V gene sequence: CDR1 LGHDT, CDR2 YNNKEL (reference sequence). This CDR3 is built from 13 residues. Primed by a sample-barcoded 5' primer and a J-beta primer mix, a second PCR proceeded for 7 to 11 cycles. Via MiXCR, TCRdb re-called the 5' RACE reads, giving one row per CDR3 protein. The sample has 1.5 million or so distinct CDR3 sequences; about 43% are singletons. This chain links TRBV3-1 with TRBJ2-2; D is unresolved. This sequence originates from a woman between 18 and 29 years old in good health. Sequenced input: blood. CDR3 in DNA: TGTGCCAGCAGAGTCATCCCCACCGGGGAGCTGTTTTTT. Protein product: CASRVIPTGELFF.